This is a list of T cell receptor beta chains from one sample in a study of neurological immune-mediated disorders. TCRdb independently ran MiXCR on the 5' RACE reads; one entry per CDR3 protein. The table lists some 60,000 distinct CDR3 sequences, approximately 3.7% of them singletons. Sequencing was carried out using PBMCs. These receptors all stem from a woman between 45 and 65 years old with multiple sclerosis. CDR3s include the opening cysteine and the closing phenylalanine or tryptophan. The order of the fields is D gene, J gene, V gene, clone size, CDR3 protein, CDR3 DNA. The D gene is left open where the match is weak. Size tells how often a clone was seen (once, few, many) or the class of an expanded clone, and some rows leave it out.

d_call: -; j_call: TRBJ1-5; v_call: TRBV29-1; clone_size: medium-sized; cdr3_aa: CSVKGNQPQHF; cdr3_nt: TGCAGCGTGAAGGGGAATCAGCCCCAGCATTTT
d_call: TRBD1; j_call: TRBJ2-7; v_call: TRBV6-6; clone_size: many; cdr3_aa: CASRPGQGGMPYF; cdr3_nt: TGTGCCAGCAGACCGGGACAGGGAGGTATGCCGTACTTC
d_call: TRBD2; j_call: TRBJ2-1; v_call: TRBV12-3/TRBV12-4; clone_size: many; cdr3_aa: CASSRGTSGYNEQFF; cdr3_nt: TGTGCCAGCAGTCGTGGGACTAGCGGGTACAATGAGCAGTTCTTC
d_call: TRBD2; j_call: TRBJ2-3; v_call: TRBV7-6; clone_size: -; cdr3_aa: CASSLGTSGKDTQYF; cdr3_nt: TGTGCCAGCAGCTTAGGGACTAGCGGGAAAGATACGCAGTATTTT
d_call: TRBD1; j_call: TRBJ2-7; v_call: TRBV4-3; clone_size: few; cdr3_aa: CASSQDRRYSYEQYF; cdr3_nt: TGCGCCAGCAGCCAGGACAGGAGATACTCCTACGAGCAGTACTTC
d_call: -; j_call: TRBJ2-7; v_call: TRBV4-3; clone_size: many; cdr3_aa: CASSQDTEERQYF; cdr3_nt: TGCGCCAGCAGCCAAGATACGGAAGAACGGCAGTACTTC
d_call: -; j_call: TRBJ2-1; v_call: TRBV11-1; clone_size: many; cdr3_aa: CASSSARRYEQFF; cdr3_nt: TGTGCCAGCAGCTCCGCCCGGCGGTATGAGCAGTTCTTC
d_call: TRBD2; j_call: TRBJ2-1; v_call: TRBV4-3; clone_size: many; cdr3_aa: CASSQDLPRLAGGPNEQFF; cdr3_nt: TGCGCCAGCAGCCAAGATCTTCCCCGACTAGCGGGAGGGCCCAATGAGCAGTTCTTC
d_call: TRBD1; j_call: TRBJ2-2; v_call: TRBV5-1; clone_size: many; cdr3_aa: CASSLAGQGANTGELFF; cdr3_nt: TGCGCCAGCAGCTTGGCGGGGCAGGGGGCCAACACCGGGGAGCTGTTTTTT
d_call: TRBD2; j_call: TRBJ2-2; v_call: TRBV7-2; clone_size: many; cdr3_aa: CASSLVAGLTGELFF; cdr3_nt: TGTGCCAGCAGCTTAGTAGCGGGGCTCACCGGGGAGCTGTTTTTT
d_call: -; j_call: TRBJ2-2; v_call: TRBV4-3; clone_size: many; cdr3_aa: CASSQDYGQNTGELFF; cdr3_nt: TGCGCCAGCAGCCAAGATTATGGGCAGAACACCGGGGAGCTGTTTTTT
d_call: -; j_call: TRBJ2-5; v_call: TRBV7-2; clone_size: many; cdr3_aa: CASSLQGKQETQYF; cdr3_nt: TGTGCCAGCAGCTTACAGGGGAAACAAGAGACCCAGTACTTC
d_call: TRBD2; j_call: TRBJ2-1; v_call: TRBV20-1; clone_size: -; cdr3_aa: CSAQPRGGVNEQFF; cdr3_nt: TGCAGTGCCCAACCCCGGGGGGGAGTTAATGAGCAGTTCTTC
d_call: TRBD2; j_call: TRBJ2-3; v_call: TRBV20-1; clone_size: many; cdr3_aa: CSATSGSTDTQYF; cdr3_nt: TGCAGTGCTACTAGCGGGAGCACAGATACGCAGTATTTT
d_call: TRBD1; j_call: TRBJ1-5; v_call: TRBV24-1; clone_size: many; cdr3_aa: CATRQGAAQPQHF; cdr3_nt: TGTGCCACCAGACAGGGGGCCGCTCAGCCCCAGCATTTT
d_call: -; j_call: TRBJ2-3; v_call: TRBV7-8; clone_size: many; cdr3_aa: CASSLYTVGTDTQYF; cdr3_nt: TGTGCCAGCAGCTTGTACACCGTAGGCACAGATACGCAGTATTTT